These 10 T cell receptor beta chains were all obtained from the same sample, sequenced in a study of cytomegalovirus exposure and HLA in healthy donors. Amplification used 60 Vbeta primers and 13 Jbeta primers. Generated by immunoSEQ multiplex PCR, the TCRdb table keeps only in-frame clones and is missing some. The data show some 150,000 clones, about 77% seen once. The specimen sequenced was PBMCs. The receptors shown here come from a female donor in good health and CMV-seronegative.

The chain couples TRBV28 to TRBJ2-1, with TRBD1 as a possible D gene (5 bases). The CDR3 sequence is 16 residues long. CDR1 is MDHEN, CDR2 SYDVKM, per germline. V gave up 7 bases and J gave up 5 bases, with 21 bases separating them. CDR3 nucleotides: TGTGCCAGCAATAAACTTTTGGGGCAGCTGAACAATGAGCAGTTCTTC. Residues: CASNKLLGQLNNEQFF. The entire variable domain, with the rest obtained from reference TRBV28 and TRBJ2-1, is as follows: DVKVTQSSRYLVKRTGEKVFLECVQDMDHENMFWYRQDPGLGLRLIYFSYDVKMKEKGDIPEGYSVSREKKERFSLILESASTNQTSMYLCASNKLLGQLNNEQFFGPGTRLTVL.

V usage is TRBV25-1 and J usage is TRBJ2-2; TRBD2 matches at 9 bases. Trimming at V came to 3 bases and at J to 1 base, leaving 3 bases not matched to a gene. CDR1 and CDR2 from the germline V gene are MGHDK and SYGVNS. The CDR3 runs 16 residues. CDR3 amino acids: CASSDELAGNTGELFF. The DNA for the CDR3 is TGTGCCAGCAGTGACGAACTAGCGGGGAACACCGGGGAGCTGTTTTTT.

Of note for this clone: Since the CDR3 does not end with the conserved phenylalanine or tryptophan, this likely comes from a read error. The CDR3 DNA reads as TGTGCCAGCAGTGAACCGCCCACGTGGGACTACGAGCAGTACCTC. It encodes CASSEPPTWDYEQYL. The rearrangement links TRBV6-1 to TRBJ2-7, with unresolved D. The CDR3 is 15 amino acids. The germline V and J ends were trimmed by 2 bases and 3 bases, with 14 bases remaining between them. CDR1 and CDR2 from the germline V gene are MNHNS and SASEGT.

The chain employs TRBV5-1 and TRBJ2-3; TRBD2 matches at 10 bases. This CDR3 has 18 amino acids. CDR1 is SGHRS, CDR2 YFSETQ, per germline. V gave up 0 bases and J gave up 2 bases; unmatched junction bases: 9. CDR3 protein: CASSLEVAGGQATDTQYF. In DNA form, the CDR3 reads TGCGCCAGCAGCTTGGAGGTAGCGGGGGGCCAAGCCACAGATACGCAGTATTTT.

The V and J genes are TRBV27 and TRBJ2-7; no definite D call. The germline gives CDR1 MNHEY, CDR2 SMNVEV (reference sequence). This CDR3 comprises 13 residues. The V end lost 3 bases, the J end lost 6 bases, and 12 bases lay between the germline ends. The CDR3 DNA sequence: TGTGCCAGCAGTTTCTCCCAGGTTAGCGAGCAGTACTTC. It translates to CASSFSQVSEQYF.

This clone occurred once. The chain uses TRBV14 and TRBJ1-1, with unresolved D. The CDR3 is 17 amino acids. The V end was cut by 0 bases, the J end by 0 bases, with 14 bases between. The germline CDR1 and CDR2 sequences are SGHDN and FVKESK. CDR3 nucleotides: TGTGCCAGCAGCCAAGATAGGACGGGGAAGTTGAACACTGAAGCTTTCTTT. This codes for CASSQDRTGKLNTEAFF.

The chain joins TRBV7-2 to TRBJ2-6; 12 nucleotides agree with TRBD2. The junction had 7 bases not matched to a gene; V was cut back by 4 bases and J by 3 bases. The germline V gene has CDR1 SGHTA and CDR2 FQGNSA. The CDR3 has 18 residues. CDR3 sequence (DNA): TGTGCCAGCAGCTCTCTAGCGGGGGGGCGGTTTGGGGCCAACGTCCTGACTTTC. Its translation: CASSSLAGGRFGANVLTF.

The V and J genes are TRBV28 and TRBJ2-5; 13 nucleotides match TRBD2. Germline CDR1 reads MDHEN; CDR2 reads SYDVKM. The CDR3 spans 15 residues. J gave up 3 bases and V 5 bases, and 3 bases lay outside the gene matches. The CDR3 region is CASSGTSGGEETQYF. The CDR3 bases are TGTGCCAGCAGTGGAACTAGCGGGGGGGAAGAGACCCAGTACTTC.

This sequence joins TRBV9 and TRBJ1-1; 8 positions agree with TRBD1. J gave up 5 bases and V 3 bases, and 9 bases lay outside the gene matches. Germline V gene lookup returns CDR1 SGDLS and CDR2 YYNGEE. This CDR3 contains 15 residues. The CDR3 loop reads CASSGRQGLGTEAFF. CDR3 coding DNA: TGTGCCAGCAGCGGAAGACAGGGGCTTGGGACTGAAGCTTTCTTT.

The chain combines TRBV11-3 with TRBJ2-2; D gene uncertain. V lost 3 bases and J lost 6, with 17 bases in between. CDR1 and CDR2 from the germline V gene are SGHNT and YENEEA. This CDR3 has 16 residues. This CDR3 reads CASSLLRVDTPGELFF. CDR3 DNA: TGTGCCAGCAGCTTGCTCCGGGTCGATACCCCCGGGGAGCTGTTTTTT.